The 9 T cell receptor beta chains in this list originate from one sample, sequenced in a study of PD-1 blockade in classical Hodgkin lymphoma. With no exception, relapse followed autologous stem cell transplantation in all patients, and brentuximab vedotin exposure varied. Sequencing was performed with immunoSEQ multiplex PCR; in TCRdb, only in-frame clones are kept and a portion is missing. The table records some 58,000 clones, 88% of them present only once. Here the sequenced sample was peripheral blood mononuclear cells (PBMCs), taken before the second cycle of nivolumab. The source is a human donor with classical Hodgkin lymphoma.

The V call is TRBV5-1, the J call TRBJ2-7; D call uncertain. The V gene lost 4 bases and the J gene lost 0 bases, with 11 bases spanning the gap. Germline V CDR1 and CDR2: SGHRS, YFSETQ. The CDR3 runs 14 residues. The DNA for the CDR3 is TGCGCCAGCAGCGGACGAAGCGACTCCTACGAGCAGTACTTC. Its protein is CASSGRSDSYEQYF. Full variable domain (outside the CDR3, taken from reference TRBV5-1 and TRBJ2-7): KAGVTQTPRYLIKTRGQQVTLSCSPISGHRSVSWYQQTPGQGLQFLFEYFSETQRNKGNFPGRFSGRQFSNSRSEMNVSTLELGDSALYLCASSGRSDSYEQYFGPGTRLTVT.

The chain employs TRBV5-1 and TRBJ1-4; D gene ambiguous. The CDR3 runs to 16 residues. Germline lookup yields CDR1 SGHRS and CDR2 YFSETQ. V was cut by 2 bases and J by 0 bases, with 11 bases left in between. The CDR3 DNA follows: TGCGCCAGCAGCTTTGGCGCCATTGCAACTAATGAAAAACTGTTTTTT. Protein: CASSFGAIATNEKLFF.

The chain couples TRBV4-2 to TRBJ1-1, with D perhaps matching TRBD1 (5 bases). The V gene lost 2 bases and the J gene lost 6 bases, with 10 bases spanning the gap. The CDR3 covers 13 residues. The germline V gene encodes CDR1 LGHNA and CDR2 YNFKEQ. The CDR3 is CASSQSRDPEAFF. The CDR3 DNA is TGTGCCAGCAGCCAAAGCAGGGACCCTGAAGCTTTCTTT.

This clone showed up just once. The CDR3 sequence is CASSVDSYNEQFF. In nucleotides, the CDR3 is TGTGCCAGCAGCGTCGACTCCTACAATGAGCAGTTCTTC. The J gene is TRBJ2-1, the V gene TRBV9; no clear D gene. CDR3 size: 13 residues. V was cut by 2 bases and J by 0 bases, with 3 bases left in between. The germline V gene has CDR1 SGDLS and CDR2 YYNGEE.

This clone was detected once. This chain connects TRBV5-1 to TRBJ2-7; possibly TRBD1 for D (6 bases). Germline CDR1 SGHRS, CDR2 YFSETQ. V dropped 2 bases and J dropped 2 bases, with 14 bases sitting between them. This CDR3 region has 15 residues. The CDR3 DNA reads TGCGCCAGCAGCTTAACAGGGTCCGGGCCCTACGAGCAGTACTTC. This codes for CASSLTGSGPYEQYF.

The rearrangement joins TRBV6-5 to TRBJ2-5; possibly TRBD1 for D (6 bases). V was trimmed by 6 bases and J by 9 bases, leaving 23 bases between them. The CDR3 is made up of 15 amino acids. In germline, CDR1 is MNHEY, CDR2 SVGAGI. DNA for the CDR3: TGTGCCAGCAGCTGGGCAGGGGTCGGTCCTGGGGCCCAGTACTTC. Amino acids: CASSWAGVGPGAQYF.

This clone was seen just once. The rearrangement uses TRBV2 and TRBJ1-1; perhaps TRBD1 as D (6 bases). V gave up 10 bases and J gave up 8 bases, with 14 bases separating them. The CDR3 has 11 residues. Germline values: CDR1 SNHLY, CDR2 FYNNEI. CDR3 sequence (DNA): TGTGCCACTACAGGGTTCGAAGAAGCTTTCTTT. The encoded protein is CATTGFEEAFF.

Note on this clone: This likely comes from a read error, as the CDR3 has no conserved phenylalanine or tryptophan at its end. The chain links TRBV29-1 to TRBJ1-2, with D unclear. Germline V lookup: CDR1 SQVTM, CDR2 ANQGSEA. This CDR3 is 16 amino acids long. V lost 3 bases and J lost 7, with 24 bases in between. The CDR3 bases are TGCAGCGTTGATACACTCACGGGAGCCTCGACGGGTGGCTACACCTCC. Translated, it gives CSVDTLTGASTGGYTS.

J is TRBJ2-3 and V is TRBV30; perhaps TRBD1 as D (6 bases). The CDR3 spans 18 residues. The germline gives CDR1 GTSNPN, CDR2 SVGIG (reference sequence). Deletions cut 2 bases from V and 0 bases from J, with 21 bases between. CDR3 DNA: TGTGCCTGGAGTCCTACTCACGAGGGGGTTTTTAGCACAGATACGCAGTATTTT. Residues: CAWSPTHEGVFSTDTQYF.